This TCR beta chain is from a study of blood T cells in healthy people across ages. This clonotype was seen only a few times. A read error is possible here, since a much larger clone lies one base away. A second PCR, run for roughly 6 to 11 cycles, used a sample-barcoded 5' primer plus a J-beta primer mix. Every molecule of cDNA carried a tag from a template-switch adaptor with 12 random nucleotides. One entry per CDR3 protein, called by TCRdb with MiXCR from the 5' RACE reads. The data contain 650,000 to 700,000 distinct CDR3 sequences, approximately 29% of them singletons. This CDR3 contains 18 residues. Germline values: CDR1 SGHTA, CDR2 FQGNSA. Trimming took 0 bases from V and 11 from J; bases not matched to a gene: 21. Each donor supplied around 10 milliliters of peripheral blood.

This chain links TRBV7-2 with TRBJ2-5, with TRBD1 matching 7 bases. The sequencing input was blood. The TCR originated in a woman older than 75 in good health. CDR3 residues: CASSLAGAFGTALGEQYF. CDR3 coding DNA: TGTGCCAGCAGCTTAGCGGGGGCCTTCGGGACAGCTTTAGGGGAGCAGTACTTC.